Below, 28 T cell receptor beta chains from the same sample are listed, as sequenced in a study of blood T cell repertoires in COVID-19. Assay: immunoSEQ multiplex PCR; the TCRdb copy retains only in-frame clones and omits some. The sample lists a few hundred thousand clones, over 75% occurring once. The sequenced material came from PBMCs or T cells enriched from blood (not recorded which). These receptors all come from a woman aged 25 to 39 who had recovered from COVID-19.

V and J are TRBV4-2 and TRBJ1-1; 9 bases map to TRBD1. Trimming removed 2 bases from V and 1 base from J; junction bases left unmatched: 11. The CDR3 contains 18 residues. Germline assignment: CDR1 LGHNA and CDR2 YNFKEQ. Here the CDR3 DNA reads TGTGCCAGCAGCCAACGTACAGGGGGCGATGGAGGGAACACTGAAGCTTTCTTT. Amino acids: CASSQRTGGDGGNTEAFF.

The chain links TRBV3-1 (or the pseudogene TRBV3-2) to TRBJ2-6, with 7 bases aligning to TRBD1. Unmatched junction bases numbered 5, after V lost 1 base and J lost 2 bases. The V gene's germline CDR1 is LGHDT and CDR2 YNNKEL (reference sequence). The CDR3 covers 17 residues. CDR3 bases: TGTGCCAGCAGCCAAGGACAGGGAATCGCTGGGGCCAACGTCCTGACTTTC. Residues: CASSQGQGIAGANVLTF.

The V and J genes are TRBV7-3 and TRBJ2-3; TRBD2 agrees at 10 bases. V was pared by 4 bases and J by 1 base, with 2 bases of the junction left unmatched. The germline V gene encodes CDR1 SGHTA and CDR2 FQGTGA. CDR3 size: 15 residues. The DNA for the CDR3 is TGTGCCAGCAGCTCTCTAGCGGGGGGCACAGATACGCAGTATTTT. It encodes CASSSLAGGTDTQYF.

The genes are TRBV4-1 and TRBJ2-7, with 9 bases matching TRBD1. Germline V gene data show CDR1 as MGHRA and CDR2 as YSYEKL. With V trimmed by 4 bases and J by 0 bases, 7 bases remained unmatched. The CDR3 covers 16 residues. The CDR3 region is CASSPHGTGPSYEQYF. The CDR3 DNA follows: TGCGCCAGCAGCCCCCATGGGACAGGGCCCTCCTACGAGCAGTACTTC.

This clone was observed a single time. CDR3 nucleotide sequence: TGTGCCAGCAGGACTGGGACAGCCAATAATTCACCCCTCCACTTT. Its protein is CASRTGTANNSPLHF. This sequence joins TRBV28 and TRBJ1-6, with 7 bases that match TRBD1. V dropped 6 bases and J dropped 5; count of bases not matched to a gene: 7. This CDR3 region has 15 residues. CDR1 and CDR2 (germline): MDHEN, SYDVKM.

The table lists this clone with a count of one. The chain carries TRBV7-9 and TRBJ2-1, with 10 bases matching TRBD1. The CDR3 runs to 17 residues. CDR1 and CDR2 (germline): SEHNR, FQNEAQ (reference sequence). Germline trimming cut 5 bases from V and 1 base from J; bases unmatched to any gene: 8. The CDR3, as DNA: TGTGCCAGCAGCAAGGGACAGGGGTTAGGGTCCTACAATGAGCAGTTCTTC. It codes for CASSKGQGLGSYNEQFF.

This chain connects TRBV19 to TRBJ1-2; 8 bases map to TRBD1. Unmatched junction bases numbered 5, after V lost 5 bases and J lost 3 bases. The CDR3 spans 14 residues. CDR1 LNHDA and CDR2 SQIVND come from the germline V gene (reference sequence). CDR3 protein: CASSFRTGHYGYTF. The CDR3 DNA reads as TGTGCCAGTAGTTTCAGGACAGGGCACTATGGCTACACCTTC.

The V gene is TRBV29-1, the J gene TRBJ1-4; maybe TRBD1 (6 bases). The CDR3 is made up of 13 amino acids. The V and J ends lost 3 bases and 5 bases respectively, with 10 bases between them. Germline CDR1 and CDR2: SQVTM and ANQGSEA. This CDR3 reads CSVEEGTNEKLFF. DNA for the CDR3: TGCAGCGTTGAGGAAGGGACAAATGAAAAACTGTTTTTT. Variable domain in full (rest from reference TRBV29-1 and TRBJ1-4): SAVISQKPSRDICQRGTSLTIQCQVDSQVTMMFWYRQQPGQSLTLIATANQGSEATYESGFVIDKFPISRPNLTFSTLTVSNMSPEDSSIYLCSVEEGTNEKLFFGSGTQLSVL.

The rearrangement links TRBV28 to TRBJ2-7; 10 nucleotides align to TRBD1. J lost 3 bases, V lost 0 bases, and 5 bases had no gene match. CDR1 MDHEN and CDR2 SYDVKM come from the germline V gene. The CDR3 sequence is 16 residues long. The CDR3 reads CASSLWRDRGNYEQYF. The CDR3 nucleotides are TGTGCCAGCAGTTTATGGAGGGACAGGGGCAACTACGAGCAGTACTTC.

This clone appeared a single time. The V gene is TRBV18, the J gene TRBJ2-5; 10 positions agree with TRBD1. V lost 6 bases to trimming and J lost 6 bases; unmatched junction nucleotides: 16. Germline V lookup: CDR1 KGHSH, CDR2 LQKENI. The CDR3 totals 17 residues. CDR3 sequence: CASSETGGLSGSKTQYF. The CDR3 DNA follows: TGTGCCAGCTCCGAGACAGGGGGCTTGAGCGGGAGCAAGACCCAGTACTTC.

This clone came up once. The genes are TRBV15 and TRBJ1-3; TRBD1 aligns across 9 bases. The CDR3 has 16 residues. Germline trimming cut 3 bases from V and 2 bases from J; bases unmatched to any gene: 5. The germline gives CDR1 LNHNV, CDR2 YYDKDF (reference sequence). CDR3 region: CATSSSDRGAGNTIYF. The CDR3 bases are TGTGCCACCAGCAGTTCCGACAGGGGGGCTGGAAACACCATATATTTT.

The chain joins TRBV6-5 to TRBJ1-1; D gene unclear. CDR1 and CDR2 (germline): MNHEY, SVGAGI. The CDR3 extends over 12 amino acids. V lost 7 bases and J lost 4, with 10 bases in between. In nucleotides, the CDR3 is TGTGCCAGCACTCTCGGGATCACTGAAGCTTTCTTT. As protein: CASTLGITEAFF.

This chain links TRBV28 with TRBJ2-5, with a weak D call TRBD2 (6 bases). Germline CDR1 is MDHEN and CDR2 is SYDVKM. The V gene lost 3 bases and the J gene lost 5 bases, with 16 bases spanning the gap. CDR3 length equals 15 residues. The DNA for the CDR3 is TGTGCCAGCAGTTTTTCTCGGCGGGAACGGGAGACCCAGTACTTC. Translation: CASSFSRRERETQYF.

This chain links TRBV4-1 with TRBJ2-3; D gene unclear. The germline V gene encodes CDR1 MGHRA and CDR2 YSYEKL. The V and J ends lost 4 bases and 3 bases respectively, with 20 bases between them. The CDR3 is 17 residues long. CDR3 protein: CASSPIFDWVSTDTQYF. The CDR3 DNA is TGCGCCAGCAGCCCCATTTTTGACTGGGTGTCTACAGATACGCAGTATTTT.

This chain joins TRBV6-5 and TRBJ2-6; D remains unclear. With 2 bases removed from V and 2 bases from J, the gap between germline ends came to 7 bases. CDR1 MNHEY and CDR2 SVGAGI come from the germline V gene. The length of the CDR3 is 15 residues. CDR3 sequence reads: CASSYGVPGANVLTF. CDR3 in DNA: TGTGCCAGCAGTTACGGAGTCCCTGGGGCCAACGTCCTGACTTTC.

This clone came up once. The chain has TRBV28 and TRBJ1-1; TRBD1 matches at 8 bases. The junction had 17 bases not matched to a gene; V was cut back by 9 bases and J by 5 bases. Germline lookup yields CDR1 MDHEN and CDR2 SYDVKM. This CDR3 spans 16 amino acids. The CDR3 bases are TGTGCCAGTGCCCGGACAGGGAGTACGGTATGGACTGAAGCTTTCTTT. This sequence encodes CASARTGSTVWTEAFF.

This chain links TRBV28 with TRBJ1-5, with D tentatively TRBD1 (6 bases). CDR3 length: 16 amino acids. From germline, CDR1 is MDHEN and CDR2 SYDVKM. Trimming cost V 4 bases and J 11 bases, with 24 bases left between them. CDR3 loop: CASSSPGSPGAGAQHF. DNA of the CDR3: TGTGCCAGCAGTTCCCCAGGGTCGCCTGGGGCAGGGGCCCAGCATTTT.

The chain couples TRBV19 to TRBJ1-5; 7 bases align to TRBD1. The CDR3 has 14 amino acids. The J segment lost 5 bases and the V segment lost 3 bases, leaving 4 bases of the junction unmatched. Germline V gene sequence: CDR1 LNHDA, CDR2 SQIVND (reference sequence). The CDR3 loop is CASSIPTGYQPQHF. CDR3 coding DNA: TGTGCCAGTAGTATCCCGACAGGGTATCAGCCCCAGCATTTT.

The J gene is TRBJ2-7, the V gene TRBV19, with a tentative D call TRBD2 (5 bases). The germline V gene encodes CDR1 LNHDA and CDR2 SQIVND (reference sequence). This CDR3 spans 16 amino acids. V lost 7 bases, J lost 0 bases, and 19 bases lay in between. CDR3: CASTPRAGPSSYEQYF. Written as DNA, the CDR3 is TGTGCCAGTACTCCAAGGGCGGGCCCGAGCTCCTACGAGCAGTACTTC.

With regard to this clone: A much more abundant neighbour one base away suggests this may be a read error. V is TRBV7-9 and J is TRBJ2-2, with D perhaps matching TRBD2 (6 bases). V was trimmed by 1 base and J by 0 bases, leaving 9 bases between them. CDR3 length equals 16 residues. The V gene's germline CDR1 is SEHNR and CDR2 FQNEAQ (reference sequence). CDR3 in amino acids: CASSLGPGANTGELFF. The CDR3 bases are TGTGCCAGCAGCTTAGGCCCGGGGGCGAACACCGGGGAGCTGTTTTTT.

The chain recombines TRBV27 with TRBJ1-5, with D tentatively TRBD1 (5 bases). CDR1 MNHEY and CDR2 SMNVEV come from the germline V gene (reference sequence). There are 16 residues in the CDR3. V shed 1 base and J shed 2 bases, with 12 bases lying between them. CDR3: CASSLLGGRGNQPQHF. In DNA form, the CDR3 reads TGTGCCAGCAGTTTATTGGGGGGACGGGGCAATCAGCCCCAGCATTTT.

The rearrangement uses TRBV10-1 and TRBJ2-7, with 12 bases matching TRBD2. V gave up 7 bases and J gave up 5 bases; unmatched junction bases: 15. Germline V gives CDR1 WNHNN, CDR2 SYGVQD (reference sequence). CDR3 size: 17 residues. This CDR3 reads CASTPLTSGSKSNEQYF. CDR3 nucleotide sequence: TGCGCCAGCACCCCGCTGACTAGCGGGAGTAAATCTAACGAGCAGTACTTC.

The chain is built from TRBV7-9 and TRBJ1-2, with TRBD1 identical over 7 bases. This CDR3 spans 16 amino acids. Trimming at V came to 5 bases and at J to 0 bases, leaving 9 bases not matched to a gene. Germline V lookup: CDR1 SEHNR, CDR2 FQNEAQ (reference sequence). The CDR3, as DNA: TGTGCCAGCAGCCAGAGACAGGGCGCCGCTAACTATGGCTACACCTTC. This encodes CASSQRQGAANYGYTF.

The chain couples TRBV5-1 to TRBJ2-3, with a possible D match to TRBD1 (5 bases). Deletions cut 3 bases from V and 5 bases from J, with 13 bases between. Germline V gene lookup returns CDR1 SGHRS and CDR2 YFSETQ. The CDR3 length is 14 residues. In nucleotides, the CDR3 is TGCGCCAGCAGCTCGGTCAGGGTGGGAGATACGCAGTATTTT. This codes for CASSSVRVGDTQYF. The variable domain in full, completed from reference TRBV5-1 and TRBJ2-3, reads KAGVTQTPRYLIKTRGQQVTLSCSPISGHRSVSWYQQTPGQGLQFLFEYFSETQRNKGNFPGRFSGRQFSNSRSEMNVSTLELGDSALYLCASSSVRVGDTQYFGPGTRLTVL.

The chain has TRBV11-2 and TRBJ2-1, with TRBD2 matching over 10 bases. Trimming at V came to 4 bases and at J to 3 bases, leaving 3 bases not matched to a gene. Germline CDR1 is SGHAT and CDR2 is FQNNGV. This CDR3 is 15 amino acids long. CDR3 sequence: CASSSTSGYYNEQFF. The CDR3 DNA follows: TGTGCCAGCAGCTCGACTAGCGGGTACTACAATGAGCAGTTCTTC.

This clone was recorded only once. The CDR3 here is CASSPRTSGGLSGELFF. In nucleotides, the CDR3 is TGTGCCAGCAGCCCCAGGACTAGCGGGGGCCTATCCGGGGAGCTGTTTTTT. The chain is built from TRBV3-1 (or the pseudogene TRBV3-2) and TRBJ2-2; 13 bases fit TRBD2. Germline trimming cut 4 bases from V and 6 bases from J; bases unmatched to any gene: 8. Germline CDR1 LGHDT, CDR2 YNNKEL (reference sequence). CDR3 length equals 17 residues.

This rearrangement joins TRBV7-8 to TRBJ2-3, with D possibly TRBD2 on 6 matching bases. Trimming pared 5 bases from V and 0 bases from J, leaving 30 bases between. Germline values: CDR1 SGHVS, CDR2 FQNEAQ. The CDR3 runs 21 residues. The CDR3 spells CASSPLVGLVRDPISTDTQYF. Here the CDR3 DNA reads TGTGCCAGCAGCCCGTTGGTAGGGTTGGTGCGGGACCCGATTAGCACAGATACGCAGTATTTT. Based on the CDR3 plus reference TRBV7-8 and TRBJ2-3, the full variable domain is GAGVSQSPRYKVAKRGQDVALRCDPISGHVSLFWYQQALGQGPEFLTYFQNEAQLDKSGLPSDRFFAERPEGSVSTLKIQRTQQEDSAVYLCASSPLVGLVRDPISTDTQYFGPGTRLTVL.

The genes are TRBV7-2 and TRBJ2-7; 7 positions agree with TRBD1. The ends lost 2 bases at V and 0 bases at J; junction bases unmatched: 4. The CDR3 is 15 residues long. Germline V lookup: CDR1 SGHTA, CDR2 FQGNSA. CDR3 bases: TGTGCCAGCAGCTTACAGGGGGTAAACTCCTACGAGCAGTACTTC. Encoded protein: CASSLQGVNSYEQYF.